A selection of T cell receptor beta chains follows, all from one sample in a study of CD8 T cells in Susac syndrome. TCRdb analysed the immunoSEQ multiplex PCR reads with MiXCR anew, one entry per CDR3 protein. The sample lists 150,000 to 200,000 distinct CDR3 sequences; around 94% were seen once. The sample was CD4+ T cells from PBMCs. These TCRs come from a human donor with multiple sclerosis. The CDR3 runs from the conserved cysteine through the conserved F or W. D genes are given only for firm matches. Only part of the rows carry a size: once, few, many, or a class if the clone is expanded.

v_gene: TRBV20-1; abundance: -; j_gene: TRBJ1-1; d_gene: -; CDR3nt: TGCAGTGCTCCCTGGGGGTCAACCCTTGAAGCTTTCTTT; CDR3aa: CSAPWGSTLEAFF
v_gene: TRBV28; abundance: once; j_gene: TRBJ1-1; d_gene: -; CDR3nt: TGTGCCAGCAGTTTGCCCGCCGCCACCCGCGGCACTGAAGCTTTCTTT; CDR3aa: CASSLPAATRGTEAFF
v_gene: TRBV5-6; abundance: once; j_gene: TRBJ2-5; d_gene: -; CDR3nt: TGTGCCAGCAGCCAGCAGGAGTTCCTTGCCGAAGGGACCCAGTACTTC; CDR3aa: CASSQQEFLAEGTQYF
v_gene: TRBV3-1; abundance: -; j_gene: TRBJ1-2; d_gene: TRBD1; CDR3nt: TGTGCCAGCAGCCAGGACAGGCTCTATGGCTACACCTTC; CDR3aa: CASSQDRLYGYTF
v_gene: TRBV7-2; abundance: -; j_gene: TRBJ2-7; d_gene: -; CDR3nt: TGTGCCAGCAGTCGGGACATCTCCTACGAGCAGTACTTC; CDR3aa: CASSRDISYEQYF
v_gene: TRBV19; abundance: once; j_gene: TRBJ2-3; d_gene: -; CDR3nt: TGTGCCAGTAGTATAGTGGGGACAGATACGCAGTATTTT; CDR3aa: CASSIVGTDTQYF
v_gene: TRBV7-3; abundance: -; j_gene: TRBJ2-5; d_gene: -; CDR3nt: TGTGCCAGCAGCCCTAACAGTGTCCAAGAGACCCAGTACTTC; CDR3aa: CASSPNSVQETQYF
v_gene: TRBV7-2; abundance: -; j_gene: TRBJ2-1; d_gene: TRBD2; CDR3nt: TGTGCCAGCAGCTTAGCCGCTAGCGGGGAACCTTACAATGAGCAGTTCTTC; CDR3aa: CASSLAASGEPYNEQFF
v_gene: TRBV27; abundance: -; j_gene: TRBJ1-4; d_gene: TRBD1; CDR3nt: TGTGCCAGCAGAAGACAGGGGAGAAATGAAAAACTGTTTTTT; CDR3aa: CASRRQGRNEKLFF
v_gene: TRBV11-2; abundance: -; j_gene: TRBJ2-7; d_gene: -; CDR3nt: TGTGCCAGCAGCTCGGAATTACGGGGGTTGTACGAGCAGTACTTC; CDR3aa: CASSSELRGLYEQYF
v_gene: TRBV20-1; abundance: -; j_gene: TRBJ2-5; d_gene: TRBD2; CDR3nt: TGCAGTGCCCCGCCGGGGGGAGTGGAGACCCAGTACTTC; CDR3aa: CSAPPGGVETQYF
v_gene: TRBV28; abundance: -; j_gene: TRBJ2-7; d_gene: TRBD2; CDR3nt: TGTGCCAGCAGTAAATATCGTAGCGGGTATTCCTACGAGCAGTACTTC; CDR3aa: CASSKYRSGYSYEQYF
v_gene: TRBV24-1; abundance: once; j_gene: TRBJ2-2; d_gene: -; CDR3nt: TGTGCCACCAGTGATTCTTGGGGCTCCACCGGGGAGCTGTTTTTT; CDR3aa: CATSDSWGSTGELFF
v_gene: TRBV6-5; abundance: once; j_gene: TRBJ2-7; d_gene: TRBD1; CDR3nt: TGTGCCAGCAGTTACGGGACAGGGTGGCGGGACTCCTACGAGCAGTACTTC; CDR3aa: CASSYGTGWRDSYEQYF
v_gene: TRBV7-9; abundance: -; j_gene: TRBJ2-1; d_gene: TRBD2; CDR3nt: TGTGCCAGCACCCGACTAGCGGGAGGAGAGCAGTTCTTC; CDR3aa: CASTRLAGGEQFF
v_gene: TRBV6-2/TRBV6-3; abundance: -; j_gene: TRBJ2-2; d_gene: TRBD2; CDR3nt: TGTGCCAGCACCCCCCCAGCGGGAGGGCCAGGGGAGCTGTTTTTT; CDR3aa: CASTPPAGGPGELFF
v_gene: TRBV4-2; abundance: -; j_gene: TRBJ1-3; d_gene: -; CDR3nt: TGTGCCAGCAGCCTGGGGGAATCCGGCACCATATATTTT; CDR3aa: CASSLGESGTIYF
v_gene: TRBV20-1; abundance: -; j_gene: TRBJ2-1; d_gene: TRBD2; CDR3nt: TGCAGTGCTCCGGATAGCGGGAGCTACAATGAGCAGTTCTTC; CDR3aa: CSAPDSGSYNEQFF
v_gene: TRBV12-3/TRBV12-4; abundance: -; j_gene: TRBJ1-5; d_gene: -; CDR3nt: TGTGCCAGCAGTTTGAAAGGGGACCAGCCCCAGCATTTT; CDR3aa: CASSLKGDQPQHF
v_gene: TRBV7-2; abundance: -; j_gene: TRBJ1-2; d_gene: TRBD1; CDR3nt: TGTGCCAGCAGCTCCTCGACAGGGGCGCGGAACATATATGGCTACACCTTC; CDR3aa: CASSSSTGARNIYGYTF
v_gene: TRBV12-3/TRBV12-4; abundance: -; j_gene: TRBJ2-7; d_gene: -; CDR3nt: TGTGCCAGCAGTTTAATGTACGGGTACGAGCAGTACTTC; CDR3aa: CASSLMYGYEQYF
v_gene: TRBV15; abundance: once; j_gene: TRBJ2-1; d_gene: -; CDR3nt: TGTGCCACCAGCAGAGGGGCGACCGATTACTCTTGGGAGCAGTTCTTC; CDR3aa: CATSRGATDYSWEQFF
v_gene: TRBV2; abundance: -; j_gene: TRBJ1-2; d_gene: -; CDR3nt: TGTGCCAGCAGTTCCGGGCCTCCGGTCGGCTACACCTTC; CDR3aa: CASSSGPPVGYTF
v_gene: TRBV30; abundance: -; j_gene: TRBJ1-2; d_gene: -; CDR3nt: TGTGCCCGGGGAGGTGGTTCTCCGGGCAGGGAGGGCTATGGCTACACCTTC; CDR3aa: CARGGGSPGREGYGYTF
v_gene: TRBV20-1; abundance: -; j_gene: TRBJ1-1; d_gene: -; CDR3nt: TGCAGTGCTAGACAGAATGAAGCTTTCTTT; CDR3aa: CSARQNEAFF
v_gene: TRBV28; abundance: -; j_gene: TRBJ2-7; d_gene: TRBD1; CDR3nt: TGTGCCAGCAGTGTACCGACAGGGACCACCTACGAGCAGTACTTC; CDR3aa: CASSVPTGTTYEQYF
v_gene: TRBV6-1; abundance: once; j_gene: TRBJ1-2; d_gene: -; CDR3nt: TGTGCCAGCAGCCCTGCCACAGGGTCCCTTGGCTACACCTTC; CDR3aa: CASSPATGSLGYTF
v_gene: TRBV4-3; abundance: -; j_gene: TRBJ2-7; d_gene: -; CDR3nt: TGCGCCAGCAGCCAAGGGATTTTACGGCCCTACGAGCAGTACTTC; CDR3aa: CASSQGILRPYEQYF
v_gene: TRBV3-1; abundance: -; j_gene: TRBJ1-2; d_gene: -; CDR3nt: TGTGCCAGCAGCCAAGAAGGACTTCGGACCGGAACCTTC; CDR3aa: CASSQEGLRTGTF